The next 31 T cell receptor beta chains were all read from a single sample in a study of CD8 T cells in Susac syndrome. Reverse transcription of roughly 0.5 to 1 ug RNA was carried out with random hexamers. Using its own MiXCR run on the immunoSEQ multiplex PCR reads, TCRdb lists one record per CDR3 protein. This sample has approximately 190,000 distinct CDR3 sequences; 95% occur once, and the top ten carry approximately 0.1%. The sequenced material came from CD4+ T cells from PBMCs. These receptors originate from a human donor with Susac syndrome.

This rearrangement joins TRBV4-3 to TRBJ2-2; maybe TRBD2 (5 bases). Trimming cost V 2 bases and J 6 bases, with 13 bases left between them. CDR3 size: 15 residues. Germline V gene lookup returns CDR1 LGHNA and CDR2 YSLEER. CDR3 nucleotide sequence: TGCGCCAGCAGCCAACCCTTCCCAGCGGCCGGGGAGCTGTTTTTT. Translation: CASSQPFPAAGELFF.

The chain combines TRBV3-1 with TRBJ2-3; the match to TRBD2 covers 14 bases. The ends lost 3 bases at V and 5 bases at J; junction bases unmatched: 10. From germline, CDR1 is LGHDT and CDR2 YNNKEL (reference sequence). The CDR3 runs 18 residues. The CDR3 DNA reads TGTGCCAGCAGCCACCCCGGGACTAGCGGGGGCCCAAGAGATACGCAGTATTTT. Its protein product is CASSHPGTSGGPRDTQYF.

The sample holds one count of this clonotype. This chain joins TRBV7-8 and TRBJ2-3, with D hard to call. Germline CDR1 reads SGHVS; CDR2 reads FQNEAQ. The CDR3 runs to 14 residues. Trimming removed 6 bases at V and 3 bases at J, with 13 bases between. The CDR3 DNA follows: TGTGCCAGCAGTCTCCGCAGCTTGACAGATACGCAGTATTTT. Translation: CASSLRSLTDTQYF.

This chain joins TRBV18 and TRBJ2-3; TRBD1 is a possible D gene (5 bases). Trimming left V 3 bases short and J 6 bases short, with 19 bases between. There are 16 residues in the CDR3. The germline V gene has CDR1 KGHSH and CDR2 LQKENI. CDR3 nucleotide sequence: TGTGCCAGCTCACCGATGCTTGACTCGTCAGGGGATACGCAGTATTTT. Protein: CASSPMLDSSGDTQYF.

This chain joins TRBV7-9 and TRBJ2-7, with D possibly being TRBD1 or TRBD2 (5 bases each). The CDR3 spans 13 residues. V dropped 7 bases and J dropped 2 bases, with 12 bases sitting between them. Germline V lookup: CDR1 SEHNR, CDR2 FQNEAQ (reference sequence). CDR3 sequence (DNA): TGTGCCAGCAACCGGGGCCCACCCTACGAGCAGTACTTC. This translates into CASNRGPPYEQYF.

This chain uses TRBV4-1 with TRBJ1-2; no definite D call. CDR1 and CDR2 (germline): MGHRA, YSYEKL. The CDR3 loop spans 17 amino acids. The V end lost 0 bases, the J end lost 4 bases, and 18 bases lay between the germline ends. CDR3 in DNA: TGCGCCAGCAGCCAAGAAGCTATCACAAGGGATTCCTATGGCTACACCTTC. Protein product: CASSQEAITRDSYGYTF.

The chain joins TRBV7-8 to TRBJ1-2, with 8 bases aligning to TRBD1. CDR3 length: 14 residues. After removal of 7 bases from V and 3 bases from J, the junction contained 7 bases not matched to a gene. CDR1 and CDR2 (germline): SGHVS, FQNEAQ. The CDR3 spells CASTRDRGDYGYTF. The CDR3 DNA is TGTGCCAGCACCCGAGACAGGGGCGACTATGGCTACACCTTC.

This chain uses TRBV29-1 with TRBJ2-7; D remains unclear. Germline CDR1 and CDR2: SQVTM and ANQGSEA. This CDR3 spans 12 amino acids. V dropped 6 bases and J dropped 6 bases, with 15 bases sitting between them. In DNA, the CDR3 is TGCAGCGTCTGGGTGGCCAGCACCGAGCAGTACTTC. It translates to CSVWVASTEQYF.

In the case of this clonotype: An end of the junction does not agree with germline; a read error may underlie this. The rearrangement joins TRBV11-2 to TRBJ1-1; 7 bases agree with TRBD1. CDR1 is SGHAT, CDR2 FQNNGV, per germline. The CDR3 runs 11 residues. The CDR3 DNA is TGTGCCAGCAGCCCAATGCCCGGGACAGTATTT. This sequence encodes CASSPMPGTVF. The full variable domain, with the rest looked up from reference TRBV11-2 and TRBJ1-1, is EAGVAQSPRYKIIEKRQSVAFWCNPISGHATLYWYQQILGQGPKLLIQFQNNGVVDDSQLPKDRFSAERLKGVDSTLKIQPAKLEDSAVYLCASSPMPGTVFGQGTRLTVV.

The chain recombines TRBV3-1 with TRBJ1-5; D remains unclear. CDR1 is LGHDT, CDR2 YNNKEL, per germline (reference sequence). Trimming took 0 bases from V and 2 from J, leaving 8 bases between them. This CDR3 is built from 15 residues. CDR3 coding DNA: TGTGCCAGCAGCCAAGAACCATTCGGCAATCAGCCCCAGCATTTT. Protein: CASSQEPFGNQPQHF. The whole variable domain, filled in from reference TRBV3-1 and TRBJ1-5, reads DTAVSQTPKYLVTQMGNDKSIKCEQNLGHDTMYWYKQDSKKFLKIMFSYNNKELIINETVPNRFSPKSPDKAHLNLHINSLELGDSAVYFCASSQEPFGNQPQHFGDGTRLSIL.

The chain uses TRBV20-1 and TRBJ2-1; no clear D gene. V was clipped by 0 bases and J by 1 base, with 13 bases between them. The CDR3 spans 16 residues. Per the germline V gene, CDR1 is DFQATT and CDR2 is SNEGSKA (reference sequence). CDR3 amino acids: CSARDNRFISYNEQFF. The CDR3 bases are TGCAGTGCTAGAGATAATCGCTTCATATCCTACAATGAGCAGTTCTTC.

This chain links TRBV6-5 with TRBJ1-2; D is perhaps TRBD1 (6 bases). Trimming shortened V by 5 bases and J by 4 bases, and 11 bases separated the two germline ends. Germline CDR1 MNHEY, CDR2 SVGAGI. This CDR3 region has 13 residues. This CDR3 reads CASSAAGAYGYTF. CDR3 DNA sequence: TGTGCCAGCAGTGCGGCAGGGGCCTATGGCTACACCTTC.

The rearrangement uses TRBV28 and TRBJ1-1, with unresolved D. The CDR3 covers 14 residues. CDR1 is MDHEN, CDR2 SYDVKM, per germline. V lost 0 bases, J lost 1 base, and 6 bases lay in between. In nucleotides, the CDR3 is TGTGCCAGCAGTTTATGGCGGGAGAACACTGAAGCTTTCTTT. It is translated as CASSLWRENTEAFF.

The chain employs TRBV11-3 and TRBJ2-6; D remains unclear. CDR1 and CDR2 from the germline V gene are SGHNT and YENEEA. V gave up 4 bases and J gave up 0 bases, with 7 bases separating them. This CDR3 contains 15 residues. The CDR3 DNA follows: TGTGCCAGCAGCTCATCGACCTCTGGGGCCAACGTCCTGACTTTC. Its protein product is CASSSSTSGANVLTF.

The chain has TRBV2 and TRBJ2-5; D not certain. The V end was cut by 3 bases, the J end by 4 bases, with 9 bases between. This CDR3 is 13 amino acids long. CDR1 and CDR2 from the germline V gene are SNHLY and FYNNEI. The CDR3 protein is CASSDAGAETQYF. CDR3 DNA: TGTGCCAGCAGTGATGCAGGCGCAGAGACCCAGTACTTC. Using reference TRBV2 and TRBJ2-5 for the parts outside the CDR3, the full variable domain is EPEVTQTPSHQVTQMGQEVILRCVPISNHLYFYWYRQILGQKVEFLVSFYNNEISEKSEIFDDQFSVERPDGSNFTLKIRSTKLEDSAMYFCASSDAGAETQYFGPGTRLLVL.

The CDR3 loop reads CASSLEEGYEQYF. For the CDR3, the DNA is TGCGCCAGCAGCTTGGAGGAGGGCTACGAGCAGTACTTC. The chain has TRBV5-1 and TRBJ2-7, with D perhaps TRBD2 (6 bases). CDR3 length: 13 amino acids. Trimming stripped 0 bases from V and 3 bases from J, with 7 bases between. CDR1 is SGHRS and CDR2 is YFSETQ in the germline V gene.

The chain joins TRBV28 to TRBJ2-3; TRBD2 matches at 10 bases. CDR3 size: 17 residues. The germline V gene has CDR1 MDHEN and CDR2 SYDVKM. V was clipped by 2 bases and J by 2 bases; unmatched bases: 7. The CDR3: CASSLVVLAGATDTQYF. DNA of the CDR3: TGTGCCAGCAGTTTAGTCGTCCTAGCGGGGGCCACAGATACGCAGTATTTT.

The CDR3 here is CSGRTGGREAFF. The CDR3 nucleotides read TGCAGCGGGCGGACAGGGGGCCGTGAAGCTTTCTTT. This chain connects TRBV29-1 to TRBJ1-1, with 11 positions matching TRBD1. The ends lost 7 bases at V and 7 bases at J; junction bases unmatched: 5. The CDR3 length is 12 residues. Germline V gene data show CDR1 as SQVTM and CDR2 as ANQGSEA.

V gene TRBV20-1 combines with J gene TRBJ1-2; TRBD1 might be the D (5 bases). The CDR3 runs 12 residues. CDR1 and CDR2 from the germline V gene are DFQATT and SNEGSKA (reference sequence). V lost 5 bases and J lost 3, with 10 bases in between. This CDR3 is CSALGQHYGYTF. The CDR3 DNA sequence: TGCAGTGCTTTGGGGCAGCACTATGGCTACACCTTC.

This rearrangement joins TRBV27 to TRBJ2-7; 8 bases are a match to TRBD2. The CDR3 runs 14 residues. Trimming took 0 bases from V and 6 from J; bases not matched to a gene: 4. The germline CDR1 and CDR2 sequences are MNHEY and SMNVEV (reference sequence). The CDR3 region has the DNA TGTGCCAGCAGTTTATCTATCGGGGGGGCCGAGCAGTACTTC. The encoded protein is CASSLSIGGAEQYF.

Here the CDR3 DNA reads TGTGCCAGCAGCTCCGACAGGAGTTATCTTTACAATGAGCAGTTCTTC. Translated: CASSSDRSYLYNEQFF. The chain combines TRBV11-2 with TRBJ2-1, with D possibly matching TRBD1 (6 bases). The CDR3 is made up of 16 amino acids. V was cut by 4 bases and J by 4 bases, with 17 bases left in between. The germline gives CDR1 SGHAT, CDR2 FQNNGV.

The chain employs TRBV5-4 and TRBJ2-7, with D possibly being TRBD2 (5 bases). CDR1 and CDR2 from the germline V gene are SGHNT and YYREEE (reference sequence). Trimming cost V 4 bases and J 6 bases, with 26 bases left between them. CDR3 length: 17 residues. CDR3 coding DNA: TGTGCCAGCAGCCGCACCTACTTTGACTACCGGGCCCCCGAGCAGTACTTC. The encoded protein is CASSRTYFDYRAPEQYF.

V and J are TRBV7-2 and TRBJ1-4; D is uncertain. The CDR3 sequence is 12 residues long. Germline V gene sequence: CDR1 SGHTA, CDR2 FQGNSA. V lost 4 bases, J lost 6 bases, and 6 bases lay in between. Here the CDR3 reads CASSSGYEKLFF. CDR3 in DNA: TGTGCCAGCAGCTCTGGGTATGAAAAACTGTTTTTT.

This chain links TRBV29-1 with TRBJ1-1, with D possibly being TRBD1 (6 bases). Germline V gene lookup returns CDR1 SQVTM and CDR2 ANQGSEA. Trimming pared 6 bases from V and 6 bases from J, leaving 14 bases between. The CDR3 totals 12 residues. The CDR3 bases are TGCAGCGTGGGGGGGCGATTAGCTGAAGCTTTCTTT. Amino acid sequence: CSVGGRLAEAFF.

This clonotype was seen only once. V and J are TRBV29-1 and TRBJ2-3; 11 nucleotides agree with TRBD1. Per germline, CDR1 SQVTM and CDR2 ANQGSEA. After removal of 5 bases from V and 2 bases from J, the junction contained 9 bases not matched to a gene. The CDR3 has 16 residues. CDR3: CSVRSGTGGNTDTQYF. Written as DNA, the CDR3 is TGCAGCGTTCGAAGCGGGACAGGGGGAAACACAGATACGCAGTATTTT.

The V and J genes are TRBV9 and TRBJ1-5; a possible D gene is TRBD1 (5 bases). Germline V lookup: CDR1 SGDLS, CDR2 YYNGEE. The CDR3 is 14 residues long. Trimming pared 0 bases from V and 3 bases from J, leaving 7 bases between. The CDR3 sequence: CASSVGGLNQPQHF. The CDR3 nucleotides are TGTGCCAGCAGCGTAGGGGGACTCAATCAGCCCCAGCATTTT.

J is TRBJ2-5 and V is TRBV6-2 or TRBV6-3; 11 bases are shared with TRBD2. The CDR3 is 18 residues long. Germline assignment: CDR1 MNHEY and CDR2 SVGEGT. J was trimmed by 4 bases and V by 1 base; bases with no gene match: 11. The CDR3 protein is CASSYLAGGPSVRETQYF. The DNA for the CDR3 is TGTGCCAGCAGTTACTTAGCGGGGGGGCCTTCGGTTCGAGAGACCCAGTACTTC.

The chain carries TRBV9 and TRBJ2-1; 10 nucleotides match TRBD2. CDR1 is SGDLS and CDR2 is YYNGEE in the germline V gene. The trim removed 2 bases at V and 7 bases at J, leaving 6 bases unmatched. This CDR3 spans 15 amino acids. DNA of the CDR3: TGTGCCAGCAGCGTGAAGCGGGGGGGCTTGAATGAGCAGTTCTTC. Residues: CASSVKRGGLNEQFF.

The rearrangement uses TRBV2 and TRBJ2-7; 7 positions match TRBD1. CDR1 and CDR2 (germline): SNHLY, FYNNEI. This CDR3 has 12 residues. J lost 3 bases, V lost 4 bases, and 0 bases had no gene match. CDR3 bases: TGTGCCAGCAGTGGACAGGGCTACGAGCAGTACTTC. Translating it yields CASSGQGYEQYF.

This clonotype appeared once. CDR3 region: CASSHHPGQGHNEQFF. The CDR3 DNA reads TGCGCCAGCAGTCATCATCCGGGACAGGGCCACAATGAGCAGTTCTTC. The J gene is TRBJ2-1, the V gene TRBV23-1, with 9 bases lining up with TRBD1. TRBV23-1 is designated an ORF whose function remains uncertain. This CDR3 comprises 16 residues. V was clipped by 3 bases and J by 5 bases; unmatched bases: 8.

This clonotype was seen a handful of times. The J gene is TRBJ2-4, the V gene TRBV24-1, with D possibly being TRBD1 (5 bases). The CDR3 has 16 amino acids. The germline CDR1 and CDR2 sequences are KGHDR and SFDVKD. Trimming took off 7 bases at V and 0 bases at J, with 15 bases between the two ends. The CDR3 here is CATSHMQGLAKNIQYF. CDR3 coding DNA: TGTGCCACCAGCCACATGCAGGGTCTAGCCAAAAACATTCAGTACTTC.